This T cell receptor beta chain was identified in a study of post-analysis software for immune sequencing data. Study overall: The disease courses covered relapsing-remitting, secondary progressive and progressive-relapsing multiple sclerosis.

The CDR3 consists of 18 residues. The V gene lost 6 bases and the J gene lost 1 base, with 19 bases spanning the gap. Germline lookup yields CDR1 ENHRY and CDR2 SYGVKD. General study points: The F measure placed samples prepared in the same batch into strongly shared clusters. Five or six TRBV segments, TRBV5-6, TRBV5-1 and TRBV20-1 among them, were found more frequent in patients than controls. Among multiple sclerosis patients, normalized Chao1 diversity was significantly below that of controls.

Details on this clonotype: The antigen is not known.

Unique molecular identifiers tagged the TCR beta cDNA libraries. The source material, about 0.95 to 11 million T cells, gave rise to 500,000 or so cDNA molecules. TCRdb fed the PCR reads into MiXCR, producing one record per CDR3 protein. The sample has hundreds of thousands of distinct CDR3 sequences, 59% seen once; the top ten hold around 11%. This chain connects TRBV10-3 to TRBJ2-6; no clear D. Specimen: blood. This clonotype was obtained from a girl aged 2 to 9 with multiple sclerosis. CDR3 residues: CAIRSGRQAPSGANVLTF. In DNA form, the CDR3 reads TGTGCCATCAGGAGTGGTCGGCAGGCCCCTTCTGGGGCCAACGTCCTGACTTTC.